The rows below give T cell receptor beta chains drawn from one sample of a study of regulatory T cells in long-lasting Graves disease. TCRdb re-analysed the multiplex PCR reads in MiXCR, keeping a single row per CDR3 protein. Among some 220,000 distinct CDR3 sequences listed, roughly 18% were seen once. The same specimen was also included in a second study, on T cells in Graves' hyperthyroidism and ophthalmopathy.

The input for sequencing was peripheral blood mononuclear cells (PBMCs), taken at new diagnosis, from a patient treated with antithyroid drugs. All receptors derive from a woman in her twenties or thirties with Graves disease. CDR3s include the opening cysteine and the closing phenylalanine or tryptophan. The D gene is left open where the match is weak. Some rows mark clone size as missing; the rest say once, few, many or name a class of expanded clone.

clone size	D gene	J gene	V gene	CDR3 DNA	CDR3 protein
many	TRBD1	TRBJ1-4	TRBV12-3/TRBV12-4	TGTGCCAGCAGTCTAGGACAGGGTATTTTCCTGACTAATGAAAAACTGTTTTTT	CASSLGQGIFLTNEKLFF
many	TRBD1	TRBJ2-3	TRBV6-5	TGTGCCAGCAGTTCGTCCCGGGACAGGGGTGATACGCAGTATTTT	CASSSSRDRGDTQYF
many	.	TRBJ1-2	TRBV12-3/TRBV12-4	TGTGCCAGCAGTCCGCCATTTGTGGGTTTTAACTATGGCTACACCTTC	CASSPPFVGFNYGYTF
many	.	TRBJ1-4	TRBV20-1	TGCAGTGCTAGGGTCGGAATGAATGAAAAACTGTTTTTT	CSARVGMNEKLFF
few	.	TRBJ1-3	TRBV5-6	TGTGCCAGCAGCTTGGAAGGGACTGGAAACACCATATATTTT	CASSLEGTGNTIYF
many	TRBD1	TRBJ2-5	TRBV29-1	TGCAGCGTTGCGGGACAGTCGAGGGGCGAGACCCAGTACTTC	CSVAGQSRGETQYF
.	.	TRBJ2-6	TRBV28	TGTGCCAGCAGTTTAAAAGAGGGTGCTCCGTCTGGGGCCAACGTCCTGACTTTC	CASSLKEGAPSGANVLTF
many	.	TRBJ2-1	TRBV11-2	TGTGCCAGCAGCTTAGGATCAGGAGGCTCCTACAATGAGCAGTTCTTC	CASSLGSGGSYNEQFF
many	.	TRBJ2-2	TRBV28	TGTGCCAGCAGCCGTCGGTCCGGGGAGCTGTTTTTT	CASSRRSGELFF
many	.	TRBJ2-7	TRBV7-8	TGTGCCAGCAGCTTAGCCCAACAGGCGCGGACCTACGAGCAGTACTTC	CASSLAQQARTYEQYF
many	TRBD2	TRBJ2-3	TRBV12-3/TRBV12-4	TGTGCCAGCAGTTCAGACAGAGCGGGGCCGGATACGCAGTATTTT	CASSSDRAGPDTQYF
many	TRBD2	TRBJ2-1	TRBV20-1	TGCAGTGCTAGAGTGACTAGCGGGCTGAACAATGAGCAGTTCTTC	CSARVTSGLNNEQFF
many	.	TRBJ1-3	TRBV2	TGTGCCAGCAGTGAAACAGGCGGAGGAAACACCATATATTTT	CASSETGGGNTIYF
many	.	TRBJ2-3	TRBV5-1	TGCGCCAGCAGCTTGAGAAACCCAAGCACAGATACGCAGTATTTT	CASSLRNPSTDTQYF
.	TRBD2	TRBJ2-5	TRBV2	TGTGCCAGCAGTGAAGCCCCGGCTGCGGGAGAGGAGACCCAGTACTTC	CASSEAPAAGEETQYF
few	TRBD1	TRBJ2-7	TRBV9	TGTGCCAGCAGCCCCCGGACAGGGGTTGAAGGCGAGCAGTACTTC	CASSPRTGVEGEQYF
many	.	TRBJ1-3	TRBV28	TGTGCCAGCAGTTCACCAAGCTATCCGACAGCCGGAATCCCCTTTGGAAACACCATATATTTT	CASSSPSYPTAGIPFGNTIYF
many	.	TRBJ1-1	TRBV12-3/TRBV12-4	TGTGCCAGCAGTTTAGCGAGGGGGAGAGCTACTGAAGCTTTCTTT	CASSLARGRATEAFF
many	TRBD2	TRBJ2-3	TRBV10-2	TGCGCCAGCAGTGAGGTGGGAGGGCCGCATGGAGATACGCAGTATTTT	CASSEVGGPHGDTQYF
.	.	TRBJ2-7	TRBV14	TGTGCCAGCAGCCAAGATTGGCAGCTGAAGCAGTACTTC	CASSQDWQLKQYF
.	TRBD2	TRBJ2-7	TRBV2	TGTGCCAGCAGTGAAGGAGTGGCTAGCGGGAGTTACGAGCAGTACTTC	CASSEGVASGSYEQYF
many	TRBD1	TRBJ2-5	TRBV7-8	TGTGCCAGCAGCCGGGACAGAGTACAAGAGACCCAGTACTTC	CASSRDRVQETQYF
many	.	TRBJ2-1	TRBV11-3	TGTGCCAGCAGCTTAGAAAAATTCGGGCATGAGCAGTTCTTC	CASSLEKFGHEQFF
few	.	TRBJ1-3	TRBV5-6	TGTGCCAGCGAGGAGTATGGAAACACCATATATTTT	CASEEYGNTIYF
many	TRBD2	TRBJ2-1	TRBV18	TGTGCCAGCTCACGGTTGACTAGCGGGAGAGGTACTGAGCAGTTCTTC	CASSRLTSGRGTEQFF
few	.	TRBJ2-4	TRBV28	TGTGCCAGCAGTGCCTACTTAGGTTCCAAAAACATTCAGTACTTC	CASSAYLGSKNIQYF
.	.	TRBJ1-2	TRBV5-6	TGTGCCAGCAGCCCTGTCGGACTCGGGCTAAGCTATGGCTACACCTTC	CASSPVGLGLSYGYTF
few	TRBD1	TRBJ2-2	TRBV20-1	TGCAGTGCTAGTGGGGACAGAGAAACCGGGGAGCTGTTTTTT	CSASGDRETGELFF
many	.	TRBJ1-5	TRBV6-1	TGTGCCAGCAGTGAAGCGCGGCAGAATAGCAATCAGCCCCAGCATTTT	CASSEARQNSNQPQHF
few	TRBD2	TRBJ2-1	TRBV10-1	TGCGCCAGCAGTATCCAGATAGCGGGTGAGCAGTTCTTC	CASSIQIAGEQFF
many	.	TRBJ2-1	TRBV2	TGTGCCAACATTCGGCTAGCCGACCACTCCTACAATGAGCAGTTCTTC	CANIRLADHSYNEQFF
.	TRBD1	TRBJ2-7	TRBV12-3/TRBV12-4	TGTGCCAGCAGTCCCTCGTGGGGGACAGGGGTCTACGAGCAGTACTTC	CASSPSWGTGVYEQYF
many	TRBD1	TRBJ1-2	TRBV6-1	TGTGCCAGCAGGGACAGGGATGGCTACACCTTC	CASRDRDGYTF
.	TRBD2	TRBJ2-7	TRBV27	TGTGCCAGCAGTTTTACCGGGACTAGCGGTTTCTACGAGCAGTACTTC	CASSFTGTSGFYEQYF
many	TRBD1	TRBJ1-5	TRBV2	TGTGCCAGCGGGACAGGGCGGGATCAGCCCCAGCATTTT	CASGTGRDQPQHF
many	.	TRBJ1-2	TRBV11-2	TGTGCCAGCAGCGTCGGGACGCTGGCCTATGGCTACACCTTC	CASSVGTLAYGYTF
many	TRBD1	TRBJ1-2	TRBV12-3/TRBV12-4	TGTGCCAGCAGTTCGTTCAGGGGGGGCTATGGCTACACCTTC	CASSSFRGGYGYTF
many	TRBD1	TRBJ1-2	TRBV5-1	TGCGCCAGCAGCCAAACCGGGACAGGGGGTTATGGCTACACCTTC	CASSQTGTGGYGYTF
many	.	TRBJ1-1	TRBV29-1	TGCAGCGTTGTGATGAACACTGAAGCTTTCTTT	CSVVMNTEAFF
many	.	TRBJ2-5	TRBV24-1	TGTGCCACCAGTGATCCAGTAGTCGCCACCGAAGGGCCTAGGGAGACCCAGTACTTC	CATSDPVVATEGPRETQYF
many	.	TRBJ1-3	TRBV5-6	TGTGCCAGCAGCCCTGGGGTCCTTCGCTCTGGAAACACCATATATTTT	CASSPGVLRSGNTIYF
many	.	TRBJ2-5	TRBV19	TGTGCCAGTAGTATTAGCCCACAGAGGGAGACCCAGTACTTC	CASSISPQRETQYF
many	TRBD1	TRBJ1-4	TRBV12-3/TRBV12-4	TGTGCCAGCGGGGGACAGGGGGATTATGAAAAACTGTTTTTT	CASGGQGDYEKLFF
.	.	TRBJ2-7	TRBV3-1	TGTGCCAGCAGCCCCCAAGAGTTACCCTACGAGCAGTACTTC	CASSPQELPYEQYF
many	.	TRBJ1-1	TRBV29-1	TGCAGCGTTGGCGGCAGGATGAACACTGAAGCTTTCTTT	CSVGGRMNTEAFF
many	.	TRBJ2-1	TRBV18	TGTGCCAGCTCACCCCCACTTAGAGGTGGTGAGCAGTTCTTC	CASSPPLRGGEQFF
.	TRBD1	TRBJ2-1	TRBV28	TGTGCCAGCAGTTTGGACAGGGCGGTTGGGGATGAGCAGTTCTTC	CASSLDRAVGDEQFF